Shown below are 8 T cell receptor beta chains from a single sample sequenced in a study of blood T cell repertoires in COVID-19. TCRdb's table, derived via immunoSEQ multiplex PCR, lists solely in-frame clones and lacks some. The sample lists around 87,000 clones, almost 90% occurring once. The material sequenced was peripheral blood. Receptors were obtained from a human donor with active COVID-19. The donor label of this sample is uncertain.

The V and J genes are TRBV19 and TRBJ1-1, with 9 bases identical to TRBD1. J lost 7 bases, V lost 6 bases, and 6 bases had no gene match. CDR1 and CDR2 from the germline V gene are LNHDA and SQIVND (reference sequence). The CDR3 length is 13 residues. Here the CDR3 DNA reads TGTGCCAGTAGGAGGACAGGGGTACTTGAAGCTTTCTTT. It encodes CASRRTGVLEAFF.

V gene TRBV23-1 combines with J gene TRBJ1-6, with 10 positions matching TRBD1. TRBV23-1 belongs to the ORF category, with a function that is uncertain. The CDR3 length is 22 residues. With V trimmed by 0 bases and J by 0 bases, 14 bases remained unmatched. The CDR3 is CASSQSRCWDRGKDSYNSPLHF. Written as DNA, the CDR3 is TGCGCCAGCAGTCAATCGCGGTGTTGGGACAGGGGAAAGGACTCCTATAATTCACCCCTCCACTTT.

The J gene is TRBJ1-1, the V gene TRBV10-2; D is unresolved. The germline V gene has CDR1 WSHSY and CDR2 SAAADI. The CDR3 has 14 residues. V lost 0 bases and J lost 4, with 9 bases in between. The CDR3 DNA is TGCGCCAGCAGTGAGTCGACGCCAGGCACTGAAGCTTTCTTT. The encoded protein is CASSESTPGTEAFF.

This clone has just one count. This sequence joins TRBV5-4 and TRBJ1-1; 8 bases line up with TRBD1. Germline V CDR1 and CDR2: SGHNT, YYREEE (reference sequence). V lost 4 bases and J lost 5; bases outside the gene matches: 7. The CDR3 totals 14 residues. CDR3 nucleotide sequence: TGTGCCAGCAGCGAAGGACAGGGTAGGACTGAAGCTTTCTTT. Amino acid sequence: CASSEGQGRTEAFF.

V gene TRBV5-8 combines with J gene TRBJ1-1; 7 bases line up with TRBD1. Trimming cost V 0 bases and J 1 base; bases outside gene matches: 3. The CDR3 is made up of 15 amino acids. Germline V gene lookup returns CDR1 SGHTS and CDR2 YDEGEE. In nucleotides, the CDR3 is TGTGCCAGCAGCTTGGACTCAGGGGGGAACACTGAAGCTTTCTTT. Residues: CASSLDSGGNTEAFF.

The V and J genes are TRBV19 and TRBJ2-1; 8 bases fit TRBD1. The CDR3 has 15 residues. J gave up 2 bases and V 7 bases, and 7 bases lay outside the gene matches. Germline V lookup: CDR1 LNHDA, CDR2 SQIVND (reference sequence). CDR3 DNA: TGTGCCAGTACCCCGACAGGGGTGCCCTACAATGAGCAGTTCTTC. Amino acids: CASTPTGVPYNEQFF.

The V gene is TRBV7-9, the J gene TRBJ2-7, with 7 nucleotides matching TRBD2. Germline V gives CDR1 SEHNR, CDR2 FQNEAQ (reference sequence). Trimming removed 2 bases from V and 0 bases from J; junction bases left unmatched: 4. CDR3 length: 15 residues. CDR3 in DNA: TGTGCCAGCAGCTTAATGGGAGGGAGCTCCTACGAGCAGTACTTC. Protein product: CASSLMGGSSYEQYF.

The V call is TRBV7-6, the J call TRBJ1-6; possible D gene TRBD1, 6 bases. CDR1 and CDR2 from the germline V gene are SGHVS and FNYEAQ. The CDR3 is 17 residues long. The V gene lost 1 base and the J gene lost 9 bases, with 19 bases spanning the gap. The chain's CDR3 is CASSLGLGGPGGSPLHF. The CDR3 DNA follows: TGTGCCAGCAGCTTAGGACTGGGGGGGCCCGGTGGTTCACCCCTCCACTTT.